Listed here is a single TCR beta chain. Its matching antigen is unknown. V dropped 6 bases and J dropped 0 bases, with 9 bases sitting between them. CDR3 size: 13 residues. Germline lookup yields CDR1 SGDLS and CDR2 YYNGEE. This specimen comes from a study of beta chain features in type 1 diabetes. Via CD45RO/CCR7/CD25/CD127/CD95/CD27, cells of the CD4+ naive, central memory, regulatory and stem cell-like memory subsets were sorted. Sequenced material consisted of expressed TCRB transcripts (all of the isolated RNA was reverse transcribed). Sequencing was performed with immunoSEQ multiplex PCR; in TCRdb, only in-frame clones are kept and a portion is missing. Among 200,000 to 300,000 clones listed, 20% were seen once. Study-wide findings and caveats: TCRB CDR3s from Type 1 diabetes patients were moderately but significantly shorter in all four CD4+ subsets. Patients with type 1 diabetes showed fewer VDJ junction insertions and more deletions.

V is TRBV9 and J is TRBJ1-1, with D maybe TRBD1 (5 bases). The sequence came from a woman between 40 and 50 years old with type 1 diabetes. The sample consisted of naive CD4+ T cells from blood. This CDR3 is CASTRGMNTEAFF. In DNA form, the CDR3 reads TGTGCCAGCACTAGGGGTATGAACACTGAAGCTTTCTTT.